The present T cell receptor beta chain was sequenced within a study of blood T cell repertoires in COVID-19. V was shortened by 2 bases and J by 0 bases, with 10 bases between the two germline ends. Germline V gene lookup returns CDR1 MNHEY and CDR2 SVGAGI. The CDR3 is 15 residues long. The protocol was immunoSEQ multiplex PCR, while the TCRdb copy is restricted to in-frame clones and leaves out a portion. Of about 35,000 clones listed, over 75% are singletons. The material sequenced was peripheral blood. This chain links TRBV6-5 with TRBJ1-1; D uncertain. This clonotype was sampled from a human donor in a cohort sampled during active COVID-19. This CDR3 reads CASSYLRRMNTEAFF. Written as DNA, the CDR3 is TGTGCCAGCAGTTACCTCAGGCGCATGAACACTGAAGCTTTCTTT.